This TCR beta chain stems from a study of blood T cells in healthy people across ages (dated by TCRdb to the mid-2010s). In the study overall: In model experiments, template switching captured about one uniquely barcoded TCR beta cDNA molecule for every two T cells. Donors of different ages were randomly distributed across sequencing lanes to avoid experimental bias. For two donors (one aged 18 to 29 and one aged 80 or older), the study analyzed two additional independent replicas of 1 million unique cDNA reads from the same blood draw. The donors were split into four age groups: young (average around 15 years), middle-aged (roughly 39), aged (62) and long-lived (over 75). The study measured age-related changes in TCR beta repertoire diversity using deep sequencing normalized with unique cDNA molecular identifiers.

Libraries were made using 5' RACE. The sample was run on an Illumina HiSeq 2500. The second PCR ran for roughly 7 to 11 cycles and used a J-beta primer mix along with a sample-barcoded 5' primer. A template-switch 5' adaptor carrying 12 random nucleotides introduced a unique molecular identifier onto each TCR beta cDNA molecule. Each sample yielded at least 2.5 million CDR3-containing paired-end reads. The Mint cDNA synthesis kit, primed by a TRBC-specific oligonucleotide, was used to synthesize first-strand cDNA from all RNA. Following uracil-DNA glycosylase treatment, all cDNA underwent a first 18-cycle PCR with the universal primers M1SS and BC2_uni_R. Under the source paper's analysis protocol: Each sample was normalized by randomly selecting 1 million high-quality reads, each carrying a distinct molecular identifier. Instead of being binned into consensus sequences, reads with shared molecular identifiers were discarded. MiTCR, with a Q25 quality threshold and the strictest error-elimination algorithm, was used for CDR3 identification, clonotype clustering and error correction. A nonparametric unseen species model with Euler transformation was used to estimate lower-bound total TCR beta diversity. The public reads were reanalyzed by TCRdb: fastp trimming at Q25, MiXCR alignment, in-frame beta chains only. Records with the same CDR3 protein are collapsed into one entry carrying the most frequent genes and DNA. Clone size and V and J calls follow TCRdb, not the original study. A total of hundreds of thousands of distinct CDR3 sequences appear in this sample, 45% to 65% of them only once. The ten top clones hold 30% to 40% of the sample.

Donors were a few dozen systemically healthy Caucasian individuals from Russia aged roughly 6 to 90 years. Around 10 milliliters of peripheral blood were collected from each donor into EDTA-treated Vacutainer tubes. Ficoll-Paque density-gradient centrifugation was used to isolate PBMCs, with at least 7 million per sample. Total RNA, at least 6 micrograms per sample, was extracted from PBMCs with Trizol reagent. Naive CD45RAhigh/CD27high T cell percentages were measured by flow cytometry on a PBMC aliquot from every donor. In the case of this clonotype: Its specific antigen is unknown. No much larger clone is present one base from it, and per-base qualities are unavailable.

Including cysteine and phenylalanine, the CDR3 has 16 amino acids. CDR3 DNA only is kept here, 48 bases in frame from base 1. In the germline V gene, CDR1 corresponds to SGHRS and CDR2 to YFSETQ. The germline V end is reduced by 3 bases and the J end by 4 bases; junction bases left unmatched: 10. Results the study describes overall, beyond this receptor: Conclusive comparison of naive and antigen-experienced compartments was prevented by the profiling of bulk unsorted PBMCs. As age increased, observed TCR beta diversity per million T cells dropped in a roughly linear way, and a significant reduction was already evident by age 40. Donor CMV infection status was unknown, potentially confounding age-related changes in expanded clonotypes. The long-lived group showed more naive CD4+ T cells, fewer expanded clones and increased TCR diversity than the aged group, suggesting age selection. Estimates of total diversity based on one million sequenced T cells were regarded as lower bounds and as underestimates. A strong correlation was found between observed TCR beta diversity and the percentage of naive T cells measured by flow cytometry.

The sequenced material came from blood. The rearranged segments are TRBV5-1 and TRBJ2-1, with TRBD1 identical over 7 junction bases. This sequence was found in a man aged 60 to 69 in good health. The DNA sequence reads TGCGCCAGCAGCTCTCAGACAGGGAAGGCGTACAATGAGCAGTTCTTC. It encodes CASSSQTGKAYNEQFF.